Described below is a single T cell receptor (beta chain) sequence and its context. The data originate from a study of molecular identifiers for immune sequencing clone quantification. From the PCR reads, TCRdb called clonotypes with MiXCR, one entry per CDR3 protein. The sample carries hundreds of thousands of distinct CDR3 sequences, less than 20% recorded once. Trimming removed 2 bases at V and 0 bases at J, with 14 bases between. The CDR3 is made up of 16 amino acids. CDR1 and CDR2 (germline): MNHEY, SMNVEV (reference sequence). This sequence was found in a human donor in good health. Some libraries in this study had Jurkat cell RNA spiked in. Source material: naive CD8+ T cells from blood, with Jurkat cell RNA spiked in. Documented subset: FACS-sorted CD8+CD4-CCR7+CD45RA+ naive T cells. V usage is TRBV27 and J usage is TRBJ2-7; D gene ambiguous. The chain's CDR3 is CASSLSLGWSSYEQYF. The CDR3 nucleotides read TGTGCCAGCAGTTTAAGCCTAGGATGGAGCTCCTACGAGCAGTACTTC.